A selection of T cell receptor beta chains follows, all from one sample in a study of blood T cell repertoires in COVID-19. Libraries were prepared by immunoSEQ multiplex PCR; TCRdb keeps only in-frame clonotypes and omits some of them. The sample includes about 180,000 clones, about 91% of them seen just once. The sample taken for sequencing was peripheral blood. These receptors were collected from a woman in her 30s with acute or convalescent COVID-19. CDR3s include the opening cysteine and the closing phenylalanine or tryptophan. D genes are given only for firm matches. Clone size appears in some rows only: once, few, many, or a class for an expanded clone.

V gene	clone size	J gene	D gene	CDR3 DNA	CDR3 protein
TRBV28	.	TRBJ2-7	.	TGTGCCAGCGAAAGGAGTAGCTACGAGCAGTACTTC	CASERSSYEQYF
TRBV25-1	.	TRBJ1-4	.	TGTGCCAGCAAACAGGGTAATGAAAAACTGTTTTTT	CASKQGNEKLFF
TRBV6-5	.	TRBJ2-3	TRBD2	TGTGCCAGCAGTTTCCAGTTAGCGGGGGGATATACGCAGTATTTT	CASSFQLAGGYTQYF
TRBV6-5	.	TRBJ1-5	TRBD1	TGTGCCAGCAAACGGGGACAGGGAAGTCAGCCCCAGCATTTT	CASKRGQGSQPQHF
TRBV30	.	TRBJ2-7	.	TGTGCCAGCACAGGTTATAGATCCTACGAGCAGTACTTC	CASTGYRSYEQYF
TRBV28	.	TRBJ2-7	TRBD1	TGTGCCAGCAGTGGAAACAGGGGGCCAGGCTACGAGCAGTACTTC	CASSGNRGPGYEQYF
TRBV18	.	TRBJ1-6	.	TGTGCCAGCTCACCTCAACACACAACCTATAATTCACCCCTCCACTTT	CASSPQHTTYNSPLHF
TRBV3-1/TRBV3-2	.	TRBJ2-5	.	TGTGCCAGCAGCCATCAGGGGCTCGAGACCCAGTACTTC	CASSHQGLETQYF
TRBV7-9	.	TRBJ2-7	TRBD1	TGTGCCAGCAGCTCGGGACAGGGAAAGATCTACGAGCAGTACTTC	CASSSGQGKIYEQYF
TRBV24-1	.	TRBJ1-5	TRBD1	TGTGCCACCGGGGACAGGGAGGGAGCGCCCCAGCATTTT	CATGDREGAPQHF
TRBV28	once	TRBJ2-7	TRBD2	TGTGCCAGCAGCTTTAGACTAGCGGTTTCCCTAGTGAACGAGCAGTACTTC	CASSFRLAVSLVNEQYF
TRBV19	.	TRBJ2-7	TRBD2	TGTGCCAGTAGTATCAATGCGGGAGGCTCCGAGCAGTACTTC	CASSINAGGSEQYF
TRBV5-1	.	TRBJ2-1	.	TGCGCCAGCAGCTTCATAGGCGGAAGCAATGAGCAGTTCTTC	CASSFIGGSNEQFF
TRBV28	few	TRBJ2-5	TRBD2	TGTGCCAGCATGGGAGCGGGAGTTGAGACCCAGTACTTC	CASMGAGVETQYF
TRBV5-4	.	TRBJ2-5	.	TGTGCCAGCAGTCGAACCGGGGAGACCCAGTACTTC	CASSRTGETQYF
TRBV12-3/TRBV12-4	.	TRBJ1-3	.	TGTGCCAGCAGTCAACTACAAGGAAACACCATATATTTT	CASSQLQGNTIYF
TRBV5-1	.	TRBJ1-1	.	TGCGCCAGTTCGCCGCGGGGTCCGGACACTGAAGCTTTCTTT	CASSPRGPDTEAFF
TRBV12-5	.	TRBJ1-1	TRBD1	TGTGCTAGTGGTTTGGGTCAGGGGGCAAACACTGAAGCTTTCTTT	CASGLGQGANTEAFF
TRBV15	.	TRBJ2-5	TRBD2	TGTGCCACCAGCAGAGATCATGTTTTGCGGGGGACAGAGACCCAGTACTTC	CATSRDHVLRGTETQYF
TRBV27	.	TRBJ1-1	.	TGTGCCAGCAGTTTAGACTTGGGCACTGAAGCTTTCTTT	CASSLDLGTEAFF
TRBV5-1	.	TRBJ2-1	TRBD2	TGCGCCAGCTCGGGACTAGCTTTAGATGAGCAGTTCTTC	CASSGLALDEQFF
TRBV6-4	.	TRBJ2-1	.	TGTGCCAGCAGTGCCACGGGACAACAGCGAAGCTCCTACAATGAGCAGTTCTTC	CASSATGQQRSSYNEQFF
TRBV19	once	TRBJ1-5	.	TGTGCCAGTACCCAGACAGCAACGGGTCAGCCCCAGCATTTT	CASTQTATGQPQHF
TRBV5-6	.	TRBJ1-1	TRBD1	TGTGCCAGCACCAGGGACAGGGCCACTGAAGCTTTCTTT	CASTRDRATEAFF
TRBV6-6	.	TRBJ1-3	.	TGTGCCAGCAGTTACGGAGGGCTAGCAGGAAACACCATATATTTT	CASSYGGLAGNTIYF
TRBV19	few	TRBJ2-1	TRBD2	TGTGCCAGTATTCTAGCGGTTCCATCCTACAATGAGCAGTTCTTC	CASILAVPSYNEQFF
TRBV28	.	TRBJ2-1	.	TGTGCCAGCAGACTGAGCGGAACCTACAATGAGCAGTTCTTC	CASRLSGTYNEQFF
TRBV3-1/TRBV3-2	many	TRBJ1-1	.	TGTGCCAGCAGCCTCACAGGGACGAACACTGAAGCTTTCTTT	CASSLTGTNTEAFF
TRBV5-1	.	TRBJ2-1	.	TGCGCCAGCAGCTTGGACACCAGACAAGAGCAGTTCTTC	CASSLDTRQEQFF
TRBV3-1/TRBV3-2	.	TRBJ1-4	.	TGTGCCAGCAGCCCCATAGGAGGAAATGAAAAACTGTTTTTT	CASSPIGGNEKLFF
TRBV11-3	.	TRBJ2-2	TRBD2	TGTGCCAGCAGCTTAGCACTAGCGATCACCGGGGAGCTGTTTTTT	CASSLALAITGELFF
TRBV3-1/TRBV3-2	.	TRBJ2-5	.	TGTGCCAGCAGCCAAGCTGGGTCACAGGAGACCCAGTACTTC	CASSQAGSQETQYF
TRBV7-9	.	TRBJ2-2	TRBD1	TGTGCCAGCAGCCGACAGGGTGGCGGGGAGCTGTTTTTT	CASSRQGGGELFF
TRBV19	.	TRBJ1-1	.	TGTGCCAGTAGTATGGAGATGAACACTGAAGCTTTCTTT	CASSMEMNTEAFF
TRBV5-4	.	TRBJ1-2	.	TGTGCCAGCAGCCCGGTGGGAGTCTATGGCTACACCTTC	CASSPVGVYGYTF
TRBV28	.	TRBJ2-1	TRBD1	TGTGCCTGCCGGGACAGGGGATACAATGAGCAGTTCTTC	CACRDRGYNEQFF
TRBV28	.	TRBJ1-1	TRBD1	TGTGCCAGCAGTTTATTCGAGGGGGCGCTCACTGAAGCTTTCTTT	CASSLFEGALTEAFF
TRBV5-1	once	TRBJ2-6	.	TGCGCCAGCAGCTTGGGGGCGTCTGGGGCCAACGTCCTGACTTTC	CASSLGASGANVLTF
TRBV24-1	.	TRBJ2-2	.	TGTGCCACCAGTGATCCGACTGGGGAGAACGGGGAGCTGTTTTTT	CATSDPTGENGELFF
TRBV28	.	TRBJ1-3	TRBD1	TGTGCCAGCAGTTACAGGGGAGGAAACACCATATATTTT	CASSYRGGNTIYF